Following are 13 T cell receptor beta chains from one sample sequenced in a study of T cells in Graves' hyperthyroidism and ophthalmopathy. The source material, RNA transcripts, was used to amplify TCR beta CDR3 regions. In the first-round RT-PCR of the TCR CDR3, the HTBI primer set was used. TCRdb fed the multiplex PCR reads into MiXCR, producing one record per CDR3 protein. The data contain 300,000 to 350,000 distinct CDR3 sequences, around 20% of them seen just once; the ten biggest clones take up around 45%. Source material: blood. These receptors were collected from a woman aged 50 to 60 with Graves' hyperthyroidism.

This clonotype has just a few counts. Its ends do not fully match the called genes, so a read error is possible. The chain uses TRBV5-8 and TRBJ2-5; 13 bases agree with TRBD2. This CDR3 is built from 17 residues. Looked up from germline, CDR1 is SGHTS and CDR2 is YDEGEE. The CDR3 is CASSPTGLAGMRETQHF. Written as DNA, the CDR3 is TGTGCCAGCAGCCCGACGGGACTAGCGGGAATGCGAGAGACCCAGCACTTC.

This clonotype was detected ten times or more. The chain couples TRBV5-1 to TRBJ2-5, with D tentatively TRBD1 (5 bases). This CDR3 contains 15 residues. With 3 bases removed from V and 0 bases from J, the gap between germline ends came to 12 bases. Germline V gene lookup returns CDR1 SGHRS and CDR2 YFSETQ. CDR3: CASSSTTGYQETQYF. The CDR3, as DNA: TGCGCCAGCAGCTCAACTACAGGATACCAAGAGACCCAGTACTTC. Full variable domain (outside the CDR3, taken from reference TRBV5-1 and TRBJ2-5): KAGVTQTPRYLIKTRGQQVTLSCSPISGHRSVSWYQQTPGQGLQFLFEYFSETQRNKGNFPGRFSGRQFSNSRSEMNVSTLELGDSALYLCASSSTTGYQETQYFGPGTRLLVL.

This clonotype was recorded a few times. It may be a read error: a sequence one base away is much more abundant. V gene TRBV27 combines with J gene TRBJ2-1; D may be TRBD2 (6 bases). The germline gives CDR1 MNHEY, CDR2 SMNVEV (reference sequence). This CDR3 comprises 14 residues. The V and J ends lost 2 bases and 5 bases respectively, with 10 bases between them. DNA of the CDR3: TGTGCCAGCAGTTTAGGAGGGGAGAACAATGAGCAGTTCTTC. Its translation: CASSLGGENNEQFF.

This clonotype was recorded at least ten times. V and J are TRBV18 and TRBJ1-1; TRBD1 is a possible D gene (5 bases). Germline V gene data show CDR1 as KGHSH and CDR2 as LQKENI. Trimming left V 5 bases short and J 3 bases short, with 10 bases between. The length of the CDR3 is 13 residues. DNA of the CDR3: TGTGCCAGCTCAGAGGGGATCGACACTGAAGCTTTCTTT. Protein: CASSEGIDTEAFF.

The chain carries TRBV20-1 and TRBJ2-1; no clear D. The CDR3 runs 11 residues. Trimming left V 4 bases short and J 5 bases short, with 6 bases between. CDR1 is DFQATT and CDR2 is SNEGSKA in the germline V gene (reference sequence). Here the CDR3 DNA reads TGCAGTGCTAAAAGGAACAATGAGCAGTTCTTC. It encodes CSAKRNNEQFF.

A few counts support this clonotype. This chain joins TRBV6-1 and TRBJ1-6; 10 bases line up with TRBD1. With 7 bases clipped from V and 9 bases from J, the junction kept 9 bases outside the gene matches. The CDR3 has 15 amino acids. CDR1 and CDR2 (germline): MNHNS, SASEGT. Here the CDR3 reads CASTISGTGVSPLHF. The CDR3 bases are TGTGCCAGCACCATTTCCGGGACAGGGGTTTCACCCCTCCACTTT.

V usage is TRBV10-3 and J usage is TRBJ2-5; D is undetermined. Germline CDR1 ENHRY, CDR2 SYGVKD. Trimming left V 10 bases short and J 5 bases short, with 26 bases between. The CDR3 runs to 16 residues. The CDR3 reads CATRAAAPENGETQYF. In nucleotides, the CDR3 is TGTGCCACCCGGGCAGCTGCGCCAGAGAACGGGGAGACCCAGTACTTC.

The gene calls are TRBV27 and TRBJ1-5; D possibly corresponds to TRBD1 (5 bases). CDR1 is MNHEY, CDR2 SMNVEV, per germline (reference sequence). The CDR3 length is 16 residues. V was pared by 5 bases and J by 4 bases, with 18 bases between. In nucleotides, the CDR3 is TGTGCCAGCAGTCCCCGACCGGGGGTTAGTAATCAGCCCCAGCATTTT. Its translation is CASSPRPGVSNQPQHF.

The gene calls are TRBV6-2 or TRBV6-3 and TRBJ2-6, with D hard to call. The ends were cut back, 8 bases at V and 3 bases at J, with 2 bases in the middle. The CDR3 spans 11 residues. CDR1 is MNHEY and CDR2 is SVGEGT in the germline V gene. The CDR3 coding sequence is TGTGCCAGCGGTGGGGCCAACGTCCTGACTTTC. Translating it yields CASGGANVLTF.

This clonotype appeared many times. This chain joins TRBV6-2 or TRBV6-3 and TRBJ2-1, with 14 positions matching TRBD2. The CDR3 has 19 residues. V lost 4 bases to trimming and J lost 7 bases; unmatched junction nucleotides: 15. Germline-derived CDR1 and CDR2 are MNHEY and SVGEGT. In DNA, the CDR3 is TGTGCCAGCAGTTCGGAACTGCCGGGACTAGCGGGGGTCCTGAATGAGCAGTTCTTC. Translated: CASSSELPGLAGVLNEQFF.

The rearrangement uses TRBV3-1 and TRBJ2-1, with D uncertain. Germline V gives CDR1 LGHDT, CDR2 YNNKEL (reference sequence). V was cut by 1 base and J by 10 bases, with 8 bases left in between. The CDR3 is 12 amino acids. The CDR3 coding sequence is TGTGCCAGCAGCCAAGGACTCCCGGAGCAGTTCTTC. It encodes CASSQGLPEQFF.

This clonotype was seen at least ten times. This chain joins TRBV28 and TRBJ1-1, with 7 bases that match TRBD1. CDR1 is MDHEN and CDR2 is SYDVKM in the germline V gene. This CDR3 comprises 14 residues. After removal of 6 bases from V and 5 bases from J, the junction contained 9 bases not matched to a gene. The CDR3 spells CASSLGGARTEAFF. CDR3 coding DNA: TGTGCCAGCAGCCTAGGGGGCGCGCGGACTGAAGCTTTCTTT.

This clonotype was seen a handful of times. This chain uses TRBV9 with TRBJ2-1, with 11 bases identical to TRBD2. The CDR3 covers 13 residues. V was clipped by 7 bases and J by 10 bases; unmatched bases: 7. CDR1 SGDLS and CDR2 YYNGEE come from the germline V gene. The CDR3 DNA is TGTGCCAGCGGTGGACTAGCGGGTTTAGAGCAGTTCTTC. Protein: CASGGLAGLEQFF. Drawing the rest from reference TRBV9 and TRBJ2-1, the complete variable domain is DSGVTQTPKHLITATGQRVTLRCSPRSGDLSVYWYQQSLDQGLQFLIQYYNGEERAKGNILERFSAQQFPDLHSELNLSSLELGDSALYFCASGGLAGLEQFFGPGTRLTVL.